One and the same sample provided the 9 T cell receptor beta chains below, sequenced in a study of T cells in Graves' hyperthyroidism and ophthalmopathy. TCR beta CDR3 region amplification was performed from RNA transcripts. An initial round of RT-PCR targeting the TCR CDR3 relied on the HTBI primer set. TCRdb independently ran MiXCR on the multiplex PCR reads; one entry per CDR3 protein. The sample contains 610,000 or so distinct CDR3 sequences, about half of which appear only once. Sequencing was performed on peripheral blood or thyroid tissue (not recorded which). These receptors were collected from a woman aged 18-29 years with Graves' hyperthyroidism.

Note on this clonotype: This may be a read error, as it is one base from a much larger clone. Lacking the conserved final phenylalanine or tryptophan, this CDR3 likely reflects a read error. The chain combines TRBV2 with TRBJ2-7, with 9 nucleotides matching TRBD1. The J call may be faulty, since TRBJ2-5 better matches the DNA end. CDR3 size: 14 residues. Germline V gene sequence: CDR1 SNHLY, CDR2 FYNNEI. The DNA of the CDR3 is TGTGCCAGCAGGACAGGGGGATCTGGTGAGACCCAGTACTAC. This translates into CASRTGGSGETQYY.

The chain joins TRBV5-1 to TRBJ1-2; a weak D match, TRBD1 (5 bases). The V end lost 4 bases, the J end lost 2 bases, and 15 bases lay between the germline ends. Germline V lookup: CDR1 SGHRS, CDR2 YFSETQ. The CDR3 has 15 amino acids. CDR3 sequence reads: CASSVGGEENYGYTF. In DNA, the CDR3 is TGCGCCAGCAGCGTCGGAGGGGAAGAAAACTATGGCTACACCTTC.

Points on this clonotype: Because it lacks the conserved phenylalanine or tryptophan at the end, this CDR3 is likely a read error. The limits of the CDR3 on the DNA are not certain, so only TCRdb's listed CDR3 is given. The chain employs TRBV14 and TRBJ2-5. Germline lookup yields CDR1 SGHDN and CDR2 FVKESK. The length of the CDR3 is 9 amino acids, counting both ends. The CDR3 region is CASSHRPNT.

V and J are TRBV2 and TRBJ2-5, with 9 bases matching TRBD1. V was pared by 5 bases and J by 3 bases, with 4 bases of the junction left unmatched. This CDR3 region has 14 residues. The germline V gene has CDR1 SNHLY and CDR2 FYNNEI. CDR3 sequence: CASSSRDREETQYF. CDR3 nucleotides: TGTGCCAGCAGTAGCCGGGACAGGGAAGAGACCCAGTACTTC.

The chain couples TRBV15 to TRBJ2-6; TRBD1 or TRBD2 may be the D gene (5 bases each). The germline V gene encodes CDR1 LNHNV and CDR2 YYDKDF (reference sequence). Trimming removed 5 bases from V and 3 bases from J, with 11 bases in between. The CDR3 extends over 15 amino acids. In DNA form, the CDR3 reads TGTGCCACCAGCCTCGAGAGGGGTGGGGCCAACGTCCTGACTTTC. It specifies CATSLERGGANVLTF.

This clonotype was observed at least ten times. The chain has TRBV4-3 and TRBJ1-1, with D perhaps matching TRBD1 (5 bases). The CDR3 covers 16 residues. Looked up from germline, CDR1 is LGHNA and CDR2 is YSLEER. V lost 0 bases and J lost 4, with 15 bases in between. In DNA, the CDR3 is TGCGCCAGCAGCCAAGAAGGCAGGGAAAGGAGCACTGAAGCTTTCTTT. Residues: CASSQEGRERSTEAFF.

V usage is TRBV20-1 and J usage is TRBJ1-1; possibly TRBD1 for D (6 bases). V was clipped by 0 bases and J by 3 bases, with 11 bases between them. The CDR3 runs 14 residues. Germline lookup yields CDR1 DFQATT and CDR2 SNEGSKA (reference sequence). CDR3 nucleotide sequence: TGCAGTGCTAGAGATCTGGGGGCGGACACTGAAGCTTTCTTT. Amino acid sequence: CSARDLGADTEAFF.

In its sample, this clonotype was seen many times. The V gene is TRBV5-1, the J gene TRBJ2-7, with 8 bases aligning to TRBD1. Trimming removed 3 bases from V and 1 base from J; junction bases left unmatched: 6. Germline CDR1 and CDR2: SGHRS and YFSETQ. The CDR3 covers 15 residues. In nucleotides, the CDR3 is TGCGCCAGCAGCTCAGGGACAGGAGATTCCTACGAGCAGTACTTC. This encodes CASSSGTGDSYEQYF.

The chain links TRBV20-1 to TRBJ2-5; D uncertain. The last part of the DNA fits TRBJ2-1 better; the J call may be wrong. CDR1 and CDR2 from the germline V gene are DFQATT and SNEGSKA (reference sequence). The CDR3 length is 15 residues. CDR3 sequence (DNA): TGCAGTGCTAGAGATATCGCATATACCTACAATGAGCAGTTCTTC. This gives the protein CSARDIAYTYNEQFF.